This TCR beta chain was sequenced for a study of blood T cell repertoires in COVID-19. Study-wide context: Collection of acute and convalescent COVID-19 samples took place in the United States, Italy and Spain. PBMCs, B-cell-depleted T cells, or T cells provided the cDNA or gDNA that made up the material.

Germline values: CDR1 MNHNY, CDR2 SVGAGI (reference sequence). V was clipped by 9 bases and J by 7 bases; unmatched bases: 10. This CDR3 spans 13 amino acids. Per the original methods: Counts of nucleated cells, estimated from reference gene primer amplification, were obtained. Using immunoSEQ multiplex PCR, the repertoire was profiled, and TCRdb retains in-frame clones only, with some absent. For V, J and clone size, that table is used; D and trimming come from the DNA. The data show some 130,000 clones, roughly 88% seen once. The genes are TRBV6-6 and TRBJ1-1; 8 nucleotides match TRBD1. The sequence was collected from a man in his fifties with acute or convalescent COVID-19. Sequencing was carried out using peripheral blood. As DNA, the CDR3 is TGTGCCAGTCGAACGAACACAGGGGGTGAAGCTTTCTTT. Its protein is CASRTNTGGEAFF.